The 9 T cell receptor beta chains reported below all come from one sample, sequenced in a study of T-cell reconstitution after alpha-beta-depleted transplantation in children (dated by TCRdb to the mid-2010s). Library method: PCR. Sequencing took place on an Illumina HiSeq 2500. Molecular barcoding was employed in the preparation of TCR libraries, with unique molecular identifiers being used to normalize TCRbeta repertoire quantification. TCRdb reanalyzed the raw reads on its own, using fastp at Q25 for trimming and MiXCR for clone calling, and kept in-frame beta chains. Here each entry gathers all rows of one CDR3 protein and keeps the most common genes and DNA. The table for this sample lists some 490,000 distinct CDR3 sequences; around 12% of them were counted only once. The top ten hold around 5.8% of the sample. The sequences come from PBMCs from the stem cell graft donor, collected from the stem cell graft. The source is a human donor who donated a stem cell graft to a child with combined immunodeficiency.

This clonotype was seen ten or more times. V is TRBV12-3 or TRBV12-4 and J is TRBJ2-2; no reliable D call. This CDR3 has 14 amino acids. With 2 bases removed from V and 8 bases from J, the gap between germline ends came to 12 bases. The CDR3 spells CASSLLNDLGELFF. DNA of the CDR3: TGTGCCAGCAGTTTATTAAATGACTTAGGGGAGCTGTTTTTT.

This clonotype was seen a few times. The chain combines TRBV12-3 or TRBV12-4 with TRBJ1-2; TRBD1 might be the D (5 bases). The CDR3 sequence is 13 residues long. Trimming cost V 3 bases and J 3 bases, with 8 bases left between them. The CDR3 loop reads CASSLTAYYGYTF. In DNA, the CDR3 is TGTGCCAGCAGTTTGACAGCTTACTATGGCTACACCTTC.

The chain carries TRBV29-1 and TRBJ2-5; D may be TRBD2 (5 bases). V dropped 6 bases and J dropped 5 bases, with 13 bases sitting between them. This CDR3 comprises 12 residues. Germline-derived CDR1 and CDR2 are SQVTM and ANQGSEA. The CDR3: CSVPGGEETQYF. The CDR3 DNA follows: TGCAGCGTCCCAGGTGGGGAGGAGACCCAGTACTTC. Variable domain in full (rest from reference TRBV29-1 and TRBJ2-5): SAVISQKPSRDICQRGTSLTIQCQVDSQVTMMFWYRQQPGQSLTLIATANQGSEATYESGFVIDKFPISRPNLTFSTLTVSNMSPEDSSIYLCSVPGGEETQYFGPGTRLLVL.

The chain joins TRBV30 to TRBJ2-7; 10 nucleotides align to TRBD1. V was clipped by 0 bases and J by 4 bases; unmatched bases: 9. The CDR3 is 16 residues long. Germline V lookup: CDR1 GTSNPN, CDR2 SVGIG (reference sequence). The CDR3 region has the DNA TGTGCCTGGAGTGTCAAACCGGGACAGGGGATATACGAGCAGTACTTC. Residues: CAWSVKPGQGIYEQYF.

The gene calls are TRBV28 and TRBJ2-7; D remains ambiguous. CDR3 length equals 9 residues. Germline CDR1 reads MDHEN; CDR2 reads SYDVKM. Deletions cut 8 bases from V and 8 bases from J, with 7 bases between. CDR3 amino acids: CASGDKQYF. CDR3 DNA: TGTGCCAGCGGAGACAAGCAGTACTTC.

This clonotype came up a few times. The chain joins TRBV14 to TRBJ2-3; weak D call: TRBD1 (5 bases). The CDR3 runs 13 residues. Trimming took 4 bases from V and 14 from J, leaving 19 bases between them. Germline V CDR1 and CDR2: SGHDN, FVKESK. The CDR3: CASSPGRGSRPYF. In nucleotides, the CDR3 is TGTGCCAGCAGCCCAGGAAGGGGTTCTAGACCGTATTTT.

This clonotype was counted only a few times. The CDR3 DNA follows: TGTGCCAGCAGCCAACTCTACAGGGAAGGAAACGAGCAGTACTTC. Amino acid sequence: CASSQLYREGNEQYF. The rearrangement uses TRBV4-2 and TRBJ2-7, with a possible D match to TRBD1 (6 bases). V was shortened by 2 bases and J by 5 bases, with 16 bases between the two germline ends. CDR3 length equals 15 residues. CDR1 is LGHNA, CDR2 YNFKEQ, per germline.

The chain joins TRBV11-2 to TRBJ1-1, with a possible D match to TRBD1 (5 bases). The CDR3 covers 14 residues. Germline V gene data show CDR1 as SGHAT and CDR2 as FQNNGV. Trimming removed 4 bases from V and 5 bases from J, with 14 bases in between. CDR3 nucleotides: TGTGCCAGCAGCTCAGGGAGAGCAGGAACTGAAGCTTTCTTT. Its protein is CASSSGRAGTEAFF.

The chain links TRBV12-3 or TRBV12-4 to TRBJ1-6, with D tentatively TRBD1 (5 bases). The germline V and J ends were trimmed by 2 bases and 7 bases, with 9 bases remaining between them. The CDR3 totals 14 residues. CDR3 amino acids: CASSLRGGNSPLHF. CDR3 nucleotides: TGTGCCAGCAGTTTAAGGGGTGGGAATTCACCCCTCCACTTT.